This T cell receptor beta chain was obtained from a study of breast tumors, draining lymph nodes, adjacent tissues. Study-wide results and limits: Tumor T cell lymph node origin was a supported hypothesis, not proven. Tumor repertoires ranked between lymph nodes and nontumor tissue in diversity, with V and J gene preferences. Tumor and nontumor repertoires were significantly more similar in luminal-like than in basal-like breast cancer. The data were judged consistent with most tumor T cells coming from lymph node and expanding in tumor.

Axillary draining lymph nodes of breast cancer patients supplied the node samples. TCRdb redid the calling of the multiplex PCR reads with MiXCR, one entry per CDR3 protein. The sample shows fewer than 200,000 distinct CDR3 sequences, roughly a third of them seen only once. Germline V gives CDR1 WSHSY, CDR2 SAAADI. This CDR3 is built from 14 residues. Trimming cost V 1 base and J 3 bases, with 10 bases left between them. Regarding this clonotype: As yet, its antigen is unknown.

The TCR comes from a female donor with breast cancer. Some clones in this sample may be carry-over from other donors' samples. The chain combines TRBV10-2 with TRBJ2-7; a weak D match, TRBD2 (5 bases). The source material was axillary lymph node tissue. CDR3 sequence reads: CASSEWESGYEQYF. The DNA for the CDR3 is TGCGCCAGCAGTGAGTGGGAGAGTGGCTACGAGCAGTACTTC.